The 12 T cell receptor beta chains below all came from one sample that was sequenced in a study of blood T cell repertoires in COVID-19. Method: immunoSEQ multiplex PCR; TCRdb's copy keeps in-frame clones and lacks some. The table lists under 250,000 clones, approximately 87% of them singletons. Sequencing was carried out using peripheral blood. The receptors were sampled from a man aged 55 to 70 with acute or convalescent COVID-19.

Only a few counts were recorded for this clone. This chain connects TRBV7-3 to TRBJ1-6; perhaps TRBD1 as D (5 bases). Trimming took 1 base from V and 8 from J, leaving 12 bases between them. The CDR3 contains 15 residues. Germline CDR1 and CDR2: SGHTA and FQGTGA. The CDR3 sequence is CASSLRGSWDSPLHF. CDR3 bases: TGTGCCAGCAGCTTAAGGGGCTCCTGGGATTCACCCCTCCACTTT.

The chain carries TRBV12-5 and TRBJ2-5; TRBD2 matches 7 bases. The CDR3 spans 15 residues. The junction had 6 bases not matched to a gene; V was cut back by 2 bases and J by 3 bases. Germline V gives CDR1 LGHNT, CDR2 FRNRAP. The CDR3 reads CASGLPRGREETQYF. The CDR3 DNA is TGTGCTAGTGGTTTGCCCCGGGGGAGGGAAGAGACCCAGTACTTC.

The chain employs TRBV4-2 and TRBJ2-1, with TRBD2 matching 11 bases. Germline V gene data show CDR1 as LGHNA and CDR2 as YNFKEQ. CDR3 length: 19 residues. Trimming took 0 bases from V and 8 from J; bases not matched to a gene: 15. This chain's CDR3 is CASSQDEGLPSGRFDEQFF. In DNA, the CDR3 is TGTGCCAGCAGCCAAGACGAGGGGTTGCCTAGCGGGAGGTTCGATGAGCAGTTCTTC.

V is TRBV24-1 and J is TRBJ1-2; weak D call: TRBD1 (5 bases). Germline loops: CDR1 KGHDR, CDR2 SFDVKD. The CDR3 has 15 amino acids. V dropped 2 bases and J dropped 2 bases, with 11 bases sitting between them. The CDR3 coding sequence is TGTGCCACCAGTGATTGGAGGGCAGGGAACTATGGCTACACCTTC. Translated: CATSDWRAGNYGYTF.

In this sample, this clone turned up a few times. The chain combines TRBV27 with TRBJ2-2; possibly TRBD2 for D (6 bases). V lost 2 bases to trimming and J lost 2 bases, with 12 bases between them. Germline lookup yields CDR1 MNHEY and CDR2 SMNVEV (reference sequence). There are 16 residues in the CDR3. The CDR3 DNA reads TGTGCCAGCAGTTTAAGGTCGCGGGGAAACACCGGGGAGCTGTTTTTT. This encodes CASSLRSRGNTGELFF.

The V call is TRBV28, the J call TRBJ2-7, with TRBD2 matching 7 bases. CDR3 length equals 15 residues. Germline assignment: CDR1 MDHEN and CDR2 SYDVKM. J lost 0 bases, V lost 6 bases, and 8 bases had no gene match. The CDR3 loop reads CASSPPGGLSYEQYF. CDR3 DNA sequence: TGTGCCAGCAGCCCCCCGGGGGGACTCTCCTACGAGCAGTACTTC. Full variable domain (missing parts from reference TRBV28 and TRBJ2-7): DVKVTQSSRYLVKRTGEKVFLECVQDMDHENMFWYRQDPGLGLRLIYFSYDVKMKEKGDIPEGYSVSREKKERFSLILESASTNQTSMYLCASSPPGGLSYEQYFGPGTRLTVT.

The chain employs TRBV9 and TRBJ2-1; 7 bases fit TRBD1. Germline assignment: CDR1 SGDLS and CDR2 YYNGEE. J was trimmed by 7 bases and V by 0 bases; bases with no gene match: 10. This CDR3 comprises 16 residues. The CDR3 coding sequence is TGTGCCAGCAGCGTAGGTAGGGGGCCGGCCAGGAATGAGCAGTTCTTC. Translating gives CASSVGRGPARNEQFF.

This clone was counted a single time. The chain couples TRBV4-1 to TRBJ1-6; TRBD1 agrees at 10 bases. J was trimmed by 7 bases and V by 4 bases; bases with no gene match: 10. The CDR3 has 17 residues. The germline V gene has CDR1 MGHRA and CDR2 YSYEKL. The CDR3 DNA follows: TGCGCCAGCAGCCCATACATTCGACAGGGGGCGAATTCACCCCTCCACTTT. Translation gives CASSPYIRQGANSPLHF.

This clone was found many times. This rearrangement joins TRBV5-6 to TRBJ1-2, with D unclear. Germline CDR1 SGHDT, CDR2 YYEEEE. The CDR3 is 13 residues long. Trimming pared 4 bases from V and 3 bases from J, leaving 10 bases between. CDR3 DNA: TGTGCCAGCAGCCCCGACATATACTATGGCTACACCTTC. It yields the protein CASSPDIYYGYTF.

This rearrangement joins TRBV5-1 to TRBJ2-7, with 10 bases identical to TRBD2. Germline trimming cut 3 bases from V and 1 base from J; bases unmatched to any gene: 13. The CDR3 is 18 residues long. Germline CDR1 reads SGHRS; CDR2 reads YFSETQ. The CDR3 protein is CASSSQGGAGGGSYEQYF. DNA for the CDR3: TGCGCCAGCAGCTCCCAGGGGGGAGCGGGAGGGGGATCCTACGAGCAGTACTTC.

This clone was detected only a few times. The rearrangement uses TRBV18 and TRBJ2-2; 7 bases line up with TRBD1. The germline V gene has CDR1 KGHSH and CDR2 LQKENI. The CDR3 covers 16 residues. With 3 bases clipped from V and 5 bases from J, the junction kept 9 bases outside the gene matches. This CDR3 is CASSPATGSSTGELFF. The DNA of the CDR3 is TGTGCCAGCTCACCTGCGACAGGGAGTTCTACCGGGGAGCTGTTTTTT.

The genes are TRBV15 and TRBJ1-3, with TRBD1 matching over 12 bases. After removal of 8 bases from V and 5 bases from J, the junction contained 10 bases not matched to a gene. The CDR3 covers 16 residues. Germline V CDR1 and CDR2: LNHNV, YYDKDF (reference sequence). The CDR3 region is CATSGRGQGARNTIYF. The CDR3 DNA reads as TGTGCCACCTCCGGTCGGGGACAGGGGGCCAGAAACACCATATATTTT. Using reference TRBV15 and TRBJ1-3 for the parts outside the CDR3, the full variable domain is DAMVIQNPRYQVTQFGKPVTLSCSQTLNHNVMYWYQQKSSQAPKLLFHYYDKDFNNEADTPDNFQSRRPNTSFCFLDIRSPGLGDTAMYLCATSGRGQGARNTIYFGEGSWLTVV.